This TCR beta chain appears in the sequencing data of a study of shared clonotypes between healthy human individuals. Study results and limitations: Naive subsets generally had larger estimated richness than memory subsets. Generation probabilities of non-shared clonotypes were lower (relative to those shared by all four donors).

Notes on this clone: Its target is not known.

Each subset's genomic DNA was shared equally among a number of immunoSEQ plates. Sequencing used immunoSEQ multiplex PCR; TCRdb keeps in-frame clones, though not all of them. The sample holds over 850,000 clones, around 78% seen once. The germline V gene has CDR1 LGHNA and CDR2 YSLEER. V shed 2 bases, J shed 3 bases, and the junction held 16 bases outside the gene matches. This CDR3 has 19 amino acids. The specimen sequenced was memory CD4+ T cells from PBMCs. The subset was: CD45RA-negative fraction. The rearrangement uses TRBV4-3 and TRBJ1-3; 7 positions agree with TRBD1. The clonotype originates from a man aged 18 to 29 in good health. Some clones in this sample may be carry-over from other donors' samples. CDR3 DNA sequence: TGCGCCAGCAGCCAACTACCAGGTTTACAGGGGACGGGTGGAAACACCATATATTTT. This gives the protein CASSQLPGLQGTGGNTIYF.